Below, 23 T cell receptor beta chains from the same sample are listed, as sequenced in a study of monozygotic twins with inflammatory bowel disease (dated by TCRdb to between 2018 and 2021). Library method: 5' RACE. The sequencing machine was an Illumina HiSeq 2500. TCRdb reprocessed the reads, so every CDR3 protein sequence counts as one entry and DNA is not shown. The sample's own table lists more than 300,000 distinct CDR3 sequences. More than 4.5% of the sample comes from the top ten. Specimen: blood. These TCRs come from a human donor with ulcerative colitis or Crohn's disease, or a healthy co-twin of an affected twin (not recorded which).

V gene TRBV28 combines with J gene TRBJ1-1; TCRdb indicates TRBD1, and absent DNA this call remains unverified. The CDR3 length is 18 residues. Germline lookup yields CDR1 MDHEN and CDR2 SYDVKM. The CDR3 sequence is CASSLVTGTGGWNTEAFF.

V and J are TRBV6-1 and TRBJ2-7; TCRdb reports TRBD1, a call that lacks DNA to check it against. CDR1 MNHNS and CDR2 SASEGT come from the germline V gene. The CDR3 runs 14 residues. The CDR3 reads CASTLAGKNDEQYF.

This chain joins TRBV7-6 and TRBJ2-2; there is no DNA to check the TCRdb D call of TRBD1. CDR3 length equals 16 residues. From germline, CDR1 is SGHVS and CDR2 FNYEAQ. CDR3: CASSLATGARTGELFF. Complete variable domain (other parts from reference TRBV7-6 and TRBJ2-2): GAGVSQSPRYKVTKRGQDVALRCDPISGHVSLYWYRQALGQGPEFLTYFNYEAQQDKSGLPNDRFSAERPEGSISTLTIQRTEQRDSAMYRCASSLATGARTGELFFGEGSRLTVL.

V usage is TRBV27 and J usage is TRBJ2-7; TCRdb reports TRBD2, a call that lacks DNA to check it against. CDR1 MNHEY and CDR2 SMNVEV come from the germline V gene (reference sequence). This CDR3 contains 15 residues. CDR3: CASSPGAGGNYEQYF.

V is TRBV5-1 and J is TRBJ2-1; TCRdb's D gene call, TRBD1, goes unchecked for lack of DNA. The CDR3 spans 16 residues. CDR1 is SGHRS and CDR2 is YFSETQ in the germline V gene. CDR3 residues: CASNKPEPGDRGHRFF.

The chain is built from TRBV3-1 and TRBJ2-7; the TCRdb call, TRBD2, lacks DNA for checking. CDR3 size: 13 residues. Germline V gives CDR1 LGHDT, CDR2 YNNKEL (reference sequence). The CDR3 sequence is CASSTRLADEQYF.

The rearrangement joins TRBV6-1 to TRBJ2-7; the TCRdb call, TRBD1, lacks DNA for checking. The CDR3 loop spans 12 amino acids. Looked up from germline, CDR1 is MNHNS and CDR2 is SASEGT. The CDR3 loop is CASSWASGEQYF.

The CDR3 spells CATKDRGVEQFF. V is TRBV24-1 and J is TRBJ2-1; TCRdb reports TRBD1, a call that lacks DNA to check it against. Germline CDR1 and CDR2: KGHDR and SFDVKD. CDR3 size: 12 residues.

The chain is built from TRBV12-3 or TRBV12-4 and TRBJ1-2. The CDR3 length is 11 residues. The CDR3 protein is CASSFAGGYTF.

The rearrangement links TRBV30 to TRBJ2-2; TCRdb names TRBD1, which stays unverified in the absence of DNA. This CDR3 contains 15 residues. Germline CDR1 is GTSNPN and CDR2 is SVGIG (reference sequence). The CDR3 loop reads CACPIGQGWTGELFF.

The chain has TRBV11-2 and TRBJ1-2; TCRdb outputs TRBD1, but without DNA this stays unchecked. Germline V lookup: CDR1 SGHAT, CDR2 FQNNGV. The CDR3 is 14 amino acids. This CDR3 is CASSLGYLYYGYTF.

The V and J genes are TRBV6-2 or TRBV6-3 and TRBJ2-7. CDR1 is MNHEY and CDR2 is SVGEGT in the germline V gene. This CDR3 has 17 residues. The CDR3 sequence: CASSSRRSQGASYEQYF.

V and J are TRBV5-5 and TRBJ1-4. The CDR3 sequence is 16 residues long. Germline CDR1 SGHKS, CDR2 YYEKEE (reference sequence). The CDR3 protein is CASSLGQTATNEKLFF.

The chain employs TRBV6-2 or TRBV6-3 and TRBJ1-5; there is no DNA to check the TCRdb D call of TRBD1. Germline CDR1 reads MNHEY; CDR2 reads SVGEGT. CDR3 size: 16 residues. The CDR3 region is CASGRPPGFSNQPQHF.

The genes are TRBV7-8 and TRBJ2-5; the TRBD2 assignment by TCRdb is unverifiable without DNA. The CDR3 totals 15 residues. Germline CDR1 SGHVS, CDR2 FQNEAQ. This CDR3 reads CASSPLSGTEETQYF.

The gene calls are TRBV7-8 and TRBJ1-1; the D call from TCRdb, TRBD1, cannot be confirmed without DNA. Germline CDR1 and CDR2: SGHVS and FQNEAQ. The CDR3 runs 13 residues. The CDR3 spells CASSLMGPLQAFF.

The chain employs TRBV18 and TRBJ1-1; TCRdb's D gene call, TRBD1, goes unchecked for lack of DNA. From germline, CDR1 is KGHSH and CDR2 LQKENI. The CDR3 covers 16 residues. CDR3 residues: CASSPPQGTGRTEAFF.

J is TRBJ2-7 and V is TRBV6-1; no DNA is available, so the TRBD1 call from TCRdb remains unchecked. CDR1 is MNHNS and CDR2 is SASEGT in the germline V gene. The CDR3 is 13 residues long. CDR3 sequence: CASERQGSYEQYF.

This sequence joins TRBV6-5 and TRBJ1-4. The CDR3 length is 15 residues. Germline V gives CDR1 MNHEY, CDR2 SVGAGI. The CDR3 reads CASSYADSNNEKLFF.

The chain is built from TRBV12-3 or TRBV12-4 and TRBJ1-1; the TCRdb call, TRBD1, lacks DNA for checking. The CDR3 extends over 15 amino acids. CDR3 region: CASTIRGRVGTEAFF.

The CDR3 sequence is CASSLAYSNQPQHF. The chain is built from TRBV7-2 and TRBJ1-5. The CDR3 is made up of 14 amino acids. CDR1 SGHTA and CDR2 FQGNSA come from the germline V gene. The complete variable domain, with remaining parts taken from reference TRBV7-2 and TRBJ1-5, reads GAGVSQSPSNKVTEKGKDVELRCDPISGHTALYWYRQSLGQGLEFLIYFQGNSAPDKSGLPSDRFSAERTGGSVSTLTIQRTQQEDSAVYLCASSLAYSNQPQHFGDGTRLSIL.

The gene calls are TRBV7-2 and TRBJ2-1; TCRdb's D gene call, TRBD1, goes unchecked for lack of DNA. Germline V gene lookup returns CDR1 SGHTA and CDR2 FQGNSA. CDR3 length equals 15 residues. CDR3 in amino acids: CASSRRGRGFGQQFF.

The chain is built from TRBV29-1 and TRBJ2-7; the D call of TRBD2 rests on TCRdb alone, since no DNA is present to check it. The CDR3 totals 12 residues. Germline V gene sequence: CDR1 SQVTM, CDR2 ANQGSEA. The chain's CDR3 is CSVRGGTYEQYF.